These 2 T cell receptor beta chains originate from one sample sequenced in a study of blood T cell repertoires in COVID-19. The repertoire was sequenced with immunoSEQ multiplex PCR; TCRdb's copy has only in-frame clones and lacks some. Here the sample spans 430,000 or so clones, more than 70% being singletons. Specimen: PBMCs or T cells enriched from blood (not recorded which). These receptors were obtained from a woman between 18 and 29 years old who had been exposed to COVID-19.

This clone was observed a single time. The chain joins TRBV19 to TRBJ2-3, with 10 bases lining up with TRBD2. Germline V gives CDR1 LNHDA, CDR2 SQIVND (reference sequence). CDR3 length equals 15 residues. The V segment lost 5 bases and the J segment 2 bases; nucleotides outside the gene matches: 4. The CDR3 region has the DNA TGTGCCAGTAGTTTACTAGCGGGGCACACAGATACGCAGTATTTT. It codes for CASSLLAGHTDTQYF.

CDR3 bases: TGTGCCACCAGTGATTTGCTGACGGGGGGATTTGCCGGGGAGCTGTTTTTT. Its protein is CATSDLLTGGFAGELFF. The gene calls are TRBV24-1 and TRBJ2-2; 7 nucleotides align to TRBD2. Losses at the gene ends were 0 bases for V and 6 bases for J; bases not matched to a gene: 9. This CDR3 comprises 17 residues. Germline lookup yields CDR1 KGHDR and CDR2 SFDVKD.